This is a list of T cell receptor beta chains from one sample in a study of blood T cell repertoires in COVID-19. The assay was immunoSEQ multiplex PCR, and TCRdb's table has in-frame clones only and misses some. The profile shows around 360,000 clones, roughly 87% of them singletons. What was sequenced was PBMCs or T cells enriched from blood (not recorded which). Every receptor here comes from a woman aged 25-40 years who had recovered from COVID-19. CDR3s include the opening cysteine and the closing phenylalanine or tryptophan. The D gene is left open where the match is weak. Clone size is given for some rows only: seen once, a few or many times, or a class if the clone is expanded.

once,TRBD1,TRBJ1-5,TRBV24-1,CATSASTGVYSNQPQHF,TGTGCCACCAGTGCTTCGACAGGGGTGTATAGCAATCAGCCCCAGCATTTT
-,-,TRBJ2-7,TRBV18,CASSPSRGSGYEQYF,TGTGCCAGCTCACCCTCCCGGGGTAGTGGGTACGAGCAGTACTTC
-,TRBD1,TRBJ1-1,TRBV7-9,CASSPPAGGRAFF,TGTGCCAGCAGCCCTCCCGCAGGGGGCCGGGCTTTCTTT
-,-,TRBJ2-7,TRBV11-2,CASSVGHSSYEQYF,TGTGCCAGCAGCGTGGGACATAGCTCCTACGAGCAGTACTTC
-,-,TRBJ2-7,TRBV5-1,CASSLVGEGEQYF,TGCGCCAGCAGCTTGGTAGGGGAAGGCGAGCAGTACTTC
-,TRBD2,TRBJ2-5,TRBV30,CAWSPGLAGGEETQYF,TGTGCCTGGAGTCCTGGACTAGCGGGGGGAGAAGAGACCCAGTACTTC
few,-,TRBJ2-7,TRBV5-6,CASSGGAGGDEQYF,TGTGCCAGCAGCGGAGGGGCCGGCGGTGACGAGCAGTACTTC
-,TRBD1,TRBJ1-1,TRBV2,CASSGAGGLNTEAFF,TGTGCCAGCAGTGGAGCAGGGGGCTTGAACACTGAAGCTTTCTTT
-,TRBD2,TRBJ2-1,TRBV6-5,CASSYSSSGGYNEQFF,TGTGCCAGCAGTTACTCGAGTAGCGGGGGGTACAATGAGCAGTTCTTC
-,-,TRBJ2-7,TRBV9,CASSVAPGSSYEQYF,TGTGCCAGCAGCGTAGCGCCTGGGAGCTCCTACGAGCAGTACTTC
-,-,TRBJ1-1,TRBV28,CASSLWSQNTEAFF,TGTGCCAGCAGTTTATGGTCCCAGAACACTGAAGCTTTCTTT
-,-,TRBJ2-1,TRBV5-4,CASRRDRPGEREFF,TGTGCCAGCAGACGGGACCGCCCCGGGGAGCGGGAGTTCTTC
-,-,TRBJ1-3,TRBV5-6,CASSFSSGNTIYF,TGTGCCAGCAGCTTCTCCTCTGGAAACACCATATATTTT
-,-,TRBJ2-7,TRBV7-8,CASSLGLPRYEQYF,TGTGCCAGCAGCTTAGGACTTCCCCGGTACGAGCAGTACTTC
-,TRBD2,TRBJ2-5,TRBV6-5,CASSYDGLAEETQYF,TGTGCCAGCAGTTACGATGGACTAGCCGAAGAGACCCAGTACTTC
-,-,TRBJ1-1,TRBV11-2,CASSLAGENTEAFF,TGTGCCAGCAGCTTAGCCGGGGAGAACACTGAAGCTTTCTTT
-,-,TRBJ1-2,TRBV7-2,CASSVARFGGSRFYGYTF,TGTGCCAGCAGCGTAGCCCGATTTGGCGGTTCCCGTTTCTATGGCTACACCTTC
-,-,TRBJ2-3,TRBV6-4,CASSASANTDTQYF,TGTGCCAGCAGTGCTAGCGCTAACACAGATACGCAGTATTTT
-,TRBD2,TRBJ2-3,TRBV3-1/TRBV3-2,CASSQDASGRAGDTQYF,TGTGCCAGCAGCCAAGACGCTAGCGGGAGGGCCGGAGATACGCAGTATTTT
-,TRBD1,TRBJ1-1,TRBV18,CASSPQGAFGAFF,TGTGCCAGCTCACCACAGGGGGCGTTCGGAGCTTTCTTT
-,TRBD1,TRBJ1-2,TRBV6-5,CASSGQVYGYTF,TGTGCCAGCAGCGGACAGGTCTATGGCTACACCTTC
-,TRBD1,TRBJ2-7,TRBV30,CAWNRDSSYEQYF,TGTGCCTGGAACCGGGACAGCTCCTACGAGCAGTACTTC